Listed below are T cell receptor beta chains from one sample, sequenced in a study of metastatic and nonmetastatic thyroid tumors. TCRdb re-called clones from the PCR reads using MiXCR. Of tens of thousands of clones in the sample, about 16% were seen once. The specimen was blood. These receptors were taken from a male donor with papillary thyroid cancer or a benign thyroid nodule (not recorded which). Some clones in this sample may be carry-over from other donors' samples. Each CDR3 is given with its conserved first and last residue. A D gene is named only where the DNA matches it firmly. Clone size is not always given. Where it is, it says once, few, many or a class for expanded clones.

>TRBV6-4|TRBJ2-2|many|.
CASSPKGATGELFF
TGTGCCAGCAGCCCTAAGGGAGCCACCGGGGAGCTGTTTTTT
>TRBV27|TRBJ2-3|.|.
CASSLYPVGASWVLADTQYF
TGTGCCAGCAGTTTATATCCCGTCGGGGCCTCGTGGGTGCTTGCAGATACGCAGTATTTT
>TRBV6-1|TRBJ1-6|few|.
CASSAVMGRDSPLHF
TGTGCCAGCAGCGCCGTTATGGGGCGCGATTCACCCCTCCACTTT
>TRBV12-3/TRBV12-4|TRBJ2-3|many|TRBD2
CASSQTSGGRTDTQYF
TGTGCCAGCAGCCAAACTAGCGGGGGGCGCACAGATACGCAGTATTTT
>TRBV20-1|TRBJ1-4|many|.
CSAQTDGNEKLFF
TGCAGTGCCCAAACAGATGGTAATGAAAAACTGTTTTTT
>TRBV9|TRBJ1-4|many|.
CASSLSEGEKLFF
TGTGCCAGCAGCCTCTCAGAGGGTGAAAAACTGTTTTTT
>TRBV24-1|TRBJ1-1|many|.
CATSDWVNTEAFF
TGTGCCACCAGTGATTGGGTGAACACTGAAGCTTTCTTT
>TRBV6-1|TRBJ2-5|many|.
CASSVVGRTQETQYF
TGTGCCAGCAGTGTCGTGGGGAGGACTCAAGAGACCCAGTACTTC
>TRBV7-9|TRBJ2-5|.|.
CASSFGICPGAEDTQYF
TGTGCCAGCAGCTTTGGTATCTGTCCTGGGGCGGAAGATACCCAGTACTTC
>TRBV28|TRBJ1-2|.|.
CASFTPADGYTF
TGTGCCAGCTTTACTCCGGCGGATGGCTACACATTC
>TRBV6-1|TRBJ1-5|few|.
CASSPPTTPIPHF
TGTGCCAGCAGCCCCCCCACCACACCAATACCGCATTTT
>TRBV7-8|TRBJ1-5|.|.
CASSLRRDDQSKHF
TGTGCCAGCAGCCTCAGACGGGACGATCAGTCCAAGCATTTT
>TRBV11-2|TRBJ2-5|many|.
CASSLLTGGETQYF
TGTGCCAGCAGCTTATTGACAGGCGGAGAGACCCAGTACTTC
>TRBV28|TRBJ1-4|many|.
CASSSSRTTNEKLFF
TGTGCCAGCAGTTCATCCCGTACGACTAATGAAAAACTGTTTTTT
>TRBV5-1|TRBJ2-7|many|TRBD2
CASSSSGRTSYEQYF
TGCGCCAGCAGCTCTTCCGGGAGGACTTCCTACGAGCAGTACTTC
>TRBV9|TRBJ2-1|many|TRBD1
CASSAPRQGRSYNEQFF
TGTGCCAGCAGCGCCCCACGACAGGGTCGCTCCTACAATGAGCAGTTCTTC
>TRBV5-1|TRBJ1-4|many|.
CASSFGQRNEKLFF
TGCGCCAGCAGCTTCGGGCAGCGTAATGAAAAACTGTTTTTT
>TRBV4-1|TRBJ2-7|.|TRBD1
CASIQAGTGAGEQYF
TGCGCCAGCATCCAAGCCGGTACAGGGGCTGGCGAGCAGTACTTC
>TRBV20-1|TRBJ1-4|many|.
CSASRTGTTNEKLFF
TGCAGTGCTAGTAGGACCGGGACAACTAATGAAAAACTGTTTTTT
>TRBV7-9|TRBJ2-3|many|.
CASSLGGGYSTDTQYF
TGTGCCAGCAGCTTAGGAGGGGGTTACTCGACAGATACGCAGTATTTT
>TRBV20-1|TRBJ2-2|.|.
CSARVAVSGTGELFF
TGCAGTGCTAGAGTTGCTGTGAGTGGCACCGGGGAGCTGTTTTTT
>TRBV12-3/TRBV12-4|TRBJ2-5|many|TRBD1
CASSWGLTGASRETQYF
TGTGCCAGCAGTTGGGGGCTGACAGGGGCATCAAGGGAGACCCAGTACTTC
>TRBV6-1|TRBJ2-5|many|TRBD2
CASSGLAGAQETQYF
TGTGCCAGCAGTGGACTAGCGGGGGCCCAAGAGACCCAGTACTTC
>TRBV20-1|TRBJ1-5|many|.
CSARDGTGGNQPQHF
TGCAGTGCTAGGGATGGGACGGGGGGCAATCAGCCCCAGCATTTT
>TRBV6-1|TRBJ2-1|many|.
CASSQGTAYNEQFF
TGTGCCAGCAGCCAGGGTACAGCTTACAATGAGCAGTTCTTC
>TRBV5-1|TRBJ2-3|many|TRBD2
CASSLAGTSGTDTQYF
TGCGCCAGCAGCTTGGCCGGGACTAGCGGCACAGATACGCAGTATTTT
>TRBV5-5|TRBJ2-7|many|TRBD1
CASSFKTGGYEQYF
TGTGCCAGCAGCTTTAAGACAGGGGGCTACGAGCAGTACTTC
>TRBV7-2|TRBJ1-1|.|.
CASSSLGQSNTEDFF
TGTGCCAGCAGCTCGCTGGGGCAGTCAAACACTGAAGATTTCTTT
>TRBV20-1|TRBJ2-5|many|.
CSASPPGAETQYF
TGCAGTGCTAGCCCTCCGGGGGCAGAGACCCAGTACTTC
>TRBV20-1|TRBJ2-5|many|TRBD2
CSADKRGGGETQYF
TGCAGTGCGGATAAGCGGGGGGGCGGAGAGACCCAGTACTTC